The 10 T cell receptor beta chains reported below all come from one sample, sequenced in a study of blood T cell repertoires in COVID-19. Clones were sequenced by immunoSEQ multiplex PCR, and TCRdb holds only the in-frame ones, with some missing. The sample contains tens of thousands of clones, 80% to 90% of which appear only once. The sample consisted of peripheral blood. The receptors derive from a man in his 60s with active COVID-19.

V gene TRBV19 combines with J gene TRBJ2-6; D possibly corresponds to TRBD1 (7 bases). The germline V gene has CDR1 LNHDA and CDR2 SQIVND (reference sequence). The CDR3 sequence is 16 residues long. V was cut by 10 bases and J by 0 bases, with 16 bases left in between. The CDR3 spells CAIGGTDVSGANVLTF. The CDR3 DNA reads TGTGCCATAGGGGGGACAGACGTCTCTGGGGCCAACGTCCTGACTTTC.

For the CDR3, the DNA is TGCAGTGCTAGTGGGGGAGACGTGCTCGAGCAGTACTTC. Its protein product is CSASGGDVLEQYF. This chain connects TRBV20-1 to TRBJ2-7, with D perhaps being TRBD1 or TRBD2 (5 bases each). Trimming shortened V by 3 bases and J by 6 bases, and 15 bases separated the two germline ends. The V gene's germline CDR1 is DFQATT and CDR2 SNEGSKA (reference sequence). The length of the CDR3 is 13 residues.

This clone was seen once. V is TRBV19 and J is TRBJ2-5; 7 bases agree with TRBD2. The length of the CDR3 is 13 residues. Germline loops: CDR1 LNHDA, CDR2 SQIVND (reference sequence). The V and J ends lost 4 bases and 4 bases, in that order; junction bases with no gene match: 3. The CDR3 sequence is CASSNSGGETQYF. The CDR3 nucleotides read TGTGCCAGTAGTAATTCGGGGGGAGAGACCCAGTACTTC.

CDR3 amino acids: CACHRYRTAAYEQYF. The CDR3, as DNA: TGTGCCTGCCACCGGTACCGGACAGCGGCCTACGAGCAGTACTTC. V is TRBV30 and J is TRBJ2-7; perhaps TRBD1 as D (6 bases). The ends were cut back, 6 bases at V and 2 bases at J, with 20 bases in the middle. Per the germline V gene, CDR1 is GTSNPN and CDR2 is SVGIG (reference sequence). CDR3 length: 15 residues.

CDR3 nucleotides: TGTGCCAGCACTTTGACAGGGAACTATGGCTACACCTTC. Its translation: CASTLTGNYGYTF. V gene TRBV12-3 or TRBV12-4 combines with J gene TRBJ1-2, with 7 bases identical to TRBD1. This CDR3 is 13 amino acids long. The V gene end was trimmed by 7 bases and the J gene end by 2 bases; junction bases not matched to a gene: 4.

The gene calls are TRBV9 and TRBJ2-3, with 9 bases lining up with TRBD1. Trimming removed 0 bases from V and 1 base from J; junction bases left unmatched: 12. Germline CDR1 SGDLS, CDR2 YYNGEE. The CDR3 contains 19 residues. In nucleotides, the CDR3 is TGTGCCAGCAGCGTAGGGACCGGGACAGGGTTTCGCCGCACAGATACGCAGTATTTT. Its translation is CASSVGTGTGFRRTDTQYF.

The J gene is TRBJ2-1, the V gene TRBV3-1 (or the pseudogene TRBV3-2); maybe TRBD1 (6 bases). The V gene lost 6 bases and the J gene lost 9 bases, with 12 bases spanning the gap. This CDR3 comprises 12 residues. Germline lookup yields CDR1 LGHDT and CDR2 YNNKEL (reference sequence). The CDR3 region is CASSPLGGEQFF. CDR3 sequence (DNA): TGTGCCAGCAGTCCTCTAGGGGGTGAGCAGTTCTTC.

The chain combines TRBV19 with TRBJ2-7, with 14 positions matching TRBD2. CDR1 is LNHDA, CDR2 SQIVND, per germline (reference sequence). The trim removed 2 bases at V and 9 bases at J, leaving 6 bases unmatched. This CDR3 is built from 15 residues. CDR3 DNA sequence: TGTGCCAGTAGTATATCAACCGGGACTAGCGGGAGGCAGTACTTC. Translation gives CASSISTGTSGRQYF.

V and J are TRBV10-3 and TRBJ2-7; 7 bases are a match to TRBD1. Germline V lookup: CDR1 ENHRY, CDR2 SYGVKD. The J segment lost 5 bases and the V segment lost 7 bases, leaving 5 bases of the junction unmatched. This CDR3 has 12 residues. CDR3 region: CAIKGQSDEQYF. In DNA form, the CDR3 reads TGTGCCATCAAGGGACAGTCGGACGAGCAGTACTTC.

This clone appeared once. The V call is TRBV7-8, the J call TRBJ2-7; TRBD2 matches at 13 bases. Germline CDR1 and CDR2: SGHVS and FQNEAQ. This CDR3 contains 14 residues. The V segment lost 5 bases and the J segment 6 bases; nucleotides outside the gene matches: 4. CDR3 amino acids: CASSLGLAGAEQYF. The CDR3 DNA reads as TGTGCCAGCAGCCTAGGACTAGCGGGAGCCGAGCAGTACTTC.